The 13 T cell receptor beta chains below all came from one sample that was sequenced in a study of cytomegalovirus exposure and HLA in healthy donors (dated by TCRdb to the late 2010s). Library method: the immunoSEQ multiplex PCR assay. The multiplex PCR relied on a mix of 60 forward primers for TCR Vbeta segments and 13 reverse primers for TCR Jbeta segments. Entries here come from immuneACCESS through TCRdb and include only in-frame sequences with V and J called. Some clones fail to appear in such tables; in the studies checked, an unresolved V gene covers under half of the shortfall, and the cause of the remainder is unknown. This sample is represented by approximately 140,000 clones; approximately 80% of them were singletons. The ten largest clones take up roughly 1% of the sample. The sample taken for sequencing was PBMCs. These TCRs come from a woman aged 55-75 years in good health and CMV-seronegative.

V is TRBV19 and J is TRBJ1-5; D might be TRBD1 (6 bases). Trimming cost V 5 bases and J 5 bases, with 10 bases left between them. CDR3 length: 13 residues. Germline V lookup: CDR1 LNHDA, CDR2 SQIVND (reference sequence). Here the CDR3 reads CASSGQRHQPQHF. In DNA form, the CDR3 reads TGTGCCAGTAGTGGACAGCGGCATCAGCCCCAGCATTTT.

This clone turned up a few times. J is TRBJ2-7 and V is TRBV15, with 9 positions matching TRBD1. The CDR3 has 17 residues. The germline gives CDR1 LNHNV, CDR2 YYDKDF (reference sequence). The V gene end was trimmed by 2 bases and the J gene end by 1 base; junction bases not matched to a gene: 9. CDR3 in DNA: TGTGCCACCAGCAGACCGTCGGGGACAGGGTCGTCCTACGAGCAGTACTTC. It encodes CATSRPSGTGSSYEQYF.

V and J are TRBV5-1 and TRBJ2-3; 11 positions agree with TRBD2. In germline, CDR1 is SGHRS, CDR2 YFSETQ. The CDR3 runs to 16 residues. V trimming: 0 bases; J trimming: 2 bases; junction bases outside the gene matches: 2. The CDR3 bases are TGCGCCAGCAGCTTGGTGGGACTAGCGGACACAGATACGCAGTATTTT. Translation gives CASSLVGLADTDTQYF.

CDR3 sequence (DNA): TGTGCCAGCAGTTTATGGAGGAGCTCCTATAATTCACCCCTCCACTTT. This codes for CASSLWRSSYNSPLHF. This chain links TRBV28 with TRBJ1-6; D call uncertain. This CDR3 is built from 16 residues. V was shortened by 0 bases and J by 0 bases, with 6 bases between the two germline ends. Per germline, CDR1 MDHEN and CDR2 SYDVKM.

V is TRBV28 and J is TRBJ2-3; 9 positions match TRBD2. CDR3 length: 16 residues. Germline CDR1 is MDHEN and CDR2 is SYDVKM. With V trimmed by 6 bases and J by 6 bases, 13 bases remained unmatched. The CDR3 nucleotides are TGTGCCAGCAGGAACCTTAAGCGGGGGGCGGGGGATACGCAGTATTTT. Translation gives CASRNLKRGAGDTQYF.

The chain couples TRBV5-1 to TRBJ1-5; D unclear. Germline CDR1 reads SGHRS; CDR2 reads YFSETQ. Trimming shortened V by 2 bases and J by 0 bases, and 18 bases separated the two germline ends. This CDR3 is built from 18 residues. CDR3: CASSFSQDTDYSNQPQHF. The CDR3 DNA reads TGCGCCAGCAGCTTCTCCCAAGACACAGACTATAGCAATCAGCCCCAGCATTTT.

The genes are TRBV5-1 and TRBJ2-2; D is possibly TRBD1 (6 bases). The germline CDR1 and CDR2 sequences are SGHRS and YFSETQ. Trimming removed 2 bases from V and 6 bases from J, with 11 bases in between. The CDR3 loop spans 14 amino acids. The CDR3 protein is CASSLQGFPGELFF. CDR3 sequence (DNA): TGCGCCAGCAGCTTACAGGGTTTCCCCGGGGAGCTGTTTTTT. The whole variable domain, remainder taken from reference TRBV5-1 and TRBJ2-2, is KAGVTQTPRYLIKTRGQQVTLSCSPISGHRSVSWYQQTPGQGLQFLFEYFSETQRNKGNFPGRFSGRQFSNSRSEMNVSTLELGDSALYLCASSLQGFPGELFFGEGSRLTVL.

The chain carries TRBV29-1 and TRBJ2-6; 11 nucleotides line up with TRBD2. The CDR3 extends over 17 amino acids. The junction had 5 bases not matched to a gene; V was cut back by 2 bases and J by 2 bases. Per the germline V gene, CDR1 is SQVTM and CDR2 is ANQGSEA. The CDR3 sequence is CSVERISGRAGANVLTF. DNA for the CDR3: TGCAGCGTTGAAAGAATTAGCGGGAGGGCTGGGGCCAACGTCCTGACTTTC.

In this sample, this clone turned up a few times. V and J are TRBV18 and TRBJ1-5; D is perhaps TRBD1 (6 bases). Trimming took 6 bases from V and 2 from J, leaving 17 bases between them. The CDR3 is made up of 16 amino acids. Germline values: CDR1 KGHSH, CDR2 LQKENI. The CDR3 sequence is CASSMAGGSGNQPQHF. In DNA, the CDR3 is TGTGCCAGCTCTATGGCGGGGGGCTCGGGCAATCAGCCCCAGCATTTT.

The rearrangement links TRBV7-9 to TRBJ2-7, with TRBD1 matching over 9 bases. The germline V gene encodes CDR1 SEHNR and CDR2 FQNEAQ (reference sequence). V lost 5 bases to trimming and J lost 2 bases; unmatched junction nucleotides: 4. CDR3 size: 14 residues. CDR3 amino acids: CASSPQGAPYEQYF. In nucleotides, the CDR3 is TGTGCCAGCAGCCCACAGGGGGCCCCCTACGAGCAGTACTTC.

This sequence joins TRBV27 and TRBJ2-3; 11 nucleotides line up with TRBD1. The length of the CDR3 is 17 residues. Germline CDR1 and CDR2: MNHEY and SMNVEV (reference sequence). The V segment lost 6 bases and the J segment 0 bases; nucleotides outside the gene matches: 8. Here the CDR3 reads CASRYTDRGLSTDTQYF. DNA for the CDR3: TGTGCCAGCAGGTACACGGACAGGGGGCTAAGCACAGATACGCAGTATTTT.

Only one count was recorded for this clone. This chain links TRBV5-1 with TRBJ2-1; 10 bases fit TRBD2. The CDR3 is 16 residues long. Germline CDR1 SGHRS, CDR2 YFSETQ. V dropped 4 bases and J dropped 0; count of bases not matched to a gene: 4. The CDR3 region has the DNA TGCGCCAGCAGCATGGGGACTAGCGACTCCTACAATGAGCAGTTCTTC. This codes for CASSMGTSDSYNEQFF.

This chain joins TRBV7-2 and TRBJ2-5; the D gene is possibly TRBD2 (7 bases). Trimming stripped 5 bases from V and 2 bases from J, with 15 bases between. CDR1 SGHTA and CDR2 FQGNSA come from the germline V gene. The CDR3 sequence is 15 residues long. The CDR3 region has the DNA TGTGCCAGCAGCGAGGGGGGGCAGTTTCAAGAGACCCAGTACTTC. It yields the protein CASSEGGQFQETQYF.